This T cell receptor beta chain originates from a study of T cells in Graves' hyperthyroidism and ophthalmopathy (dated by TCRdb to the late 2010s). Turning to the overall study: Peripheral blood samples were taken at the time of initial diagnosis, prior to any treatment. Prospective prediction of ophthalmopathy was tested in an independent validation cohort of some 20 hyperthyroidism patients and around 16 patients who later progressed to ophthalmopathy. According to the paper, TCR Vbeta CDR3 sequencing was carried out on over 130 peripheral blood samples, which came from some 41 ophthalmopathy, 75 to 80 hyperthyroidism and roughly 17 progressor patients. To identify TCR V-J signatures that set the groups apart, the researchers used a discovery cohort of 100 patients, made up of under 50 with Graves' ophthalmopathy and about 60 with stable Graves' hyperthyroidism. In six Graves' hyperthyroidism patients, the study also compared T-cell repertoires from thyroid tissue with T-cell repertoires from blood. Once sampling was done, hyperthyroidism patients were given methimazole at a starting dose of 30 mg daily, whereas ophthalmopathy patients were given high-dose intravenous methylprednisolone. For training and testing, the 100 or so patients in the discovery cohort were randomly divided in a 7:3 ratio. The study at large found these results: In validation, the model predicted progression to ophthalmopathy a median of roughly 6.5 months before onset, with approximately 71% sensitivity and around 76% specificity. Blood samples also contained most of the expanded thyroid clonotypes (frequency above 0.001), which suggests that blood repertoires may reflect thyroid immune responses. A 13 V-J signature model separated ophthalmopathy from stable hyperthyroidism, with just over 85% sensitivity and around 84% specificity in cross-validation and 80%/75% in testing. Sample size was not statistically predetermined, and investigators were not blinded to group allocation.

The TCR beta CDR3 regions were amplified from the RNA transcripts. The TCR CDR3 was subjected to a first round of RT-PCR using the HTBI primer set and the Qiagen OneStep RT-PCR kit. A second multiplex PCR round built the libraries, followed by size selection and purification. Paired-end sequencing of the libraries was performed with 100 bp reads on an Illumina HiSeq2000. The paper's data handling went like this. SOAPnuke was used to process the raw data, throwing out any read that contained adapters or uncalled bases, had a mean Phred below 15, or lacked an exact constant-primer or identifier match. High-quality paired reads were merged with COPE v1.2.5, and unique nucleotide sequences were defined as clonotypes. MiTCR v1.1 was used to align clonotypes to the IMGT TRBV, TRBD and TRBJ reference segments. The analysis was restricted to V-J combinations with a frequency above 0.0001, which together covered just over 98% of the repertoires. The TCS score was defined as the ratio of F50 (clonal expansion) to E x V (chaos), calculated using BLOSUM62-based TCRdist between CDR3 peptides within each V-J. Welch's t-statistics and random forest reduced around 550 V-J features to some 14, which were used in a naive Bayes classifier (R e1071). The similarity between thyroid and blood repertoires was quantified using the Morisita-Horn index. TCRdb handled the public reads itself, with Q25 trimming in fastp and clone calling in MiXCR, and kept productive beta chains. Under each unique CDR3 protein, matching rows form one entry showing the most common genes and DNA. The V and J calls here are based on TCRdb, not the publication. The sample table lists 750,000 to 900,000 distinct CDR3 sequences, approximately 40% of them with a count of one. The ten largest clones take up 7.5% to 9.5% of the sample.

This clonotype came up a few times. The specificity of this receptor is unknown. Within one base of it there is no much larger clone, and no base qualities were kept. The CDR3 numbers 14 residues from cysteine through phenylalanine. This entry keeps only the CDR3 DNA: 42 bases, framed from base 1. Sequences SGHAT (CDR1) and FQNNGV (CDR2) are obtained from the germline V gene. The trim is 1 base for V and 4 bases for J, with a gap of 10 bases between the germline ends. Stable Graves' hyperthyroidism was defined as the absence of progression to ophthalmopathy over 18 months of follow-up. Hyperthyroidism patients were aged 18 to 65 years and newly diagnosed, with disease duration of less than 2 months. Any patient with an uncontrolled infection, another autoimmune disease, pregnancy or lactation was excluded. Diagnoses relied on clinical symptoms, serum thyroxine and TRAb, thyroid ultrasound and orbital computed tomography. Ficoll-Paque density gradient centrifugation was used to isolate PBMCs from about 9.4 ml of fresh peripheral blood. Total RNA was extracted using Trizol reagent, and RNA quality was assessed on an Agilent 2100 Bioanalyzer.

The rearranged chain carries TRBV11-2 and TRBJ1-2; a tentative D match to TRBD1 spans 5 bases. What was sequenced was blood. The receptor was isolated from a man aged 18-30 years with Graves' hyperthyroidism. The DNA reads as follows: TGTGCCAGCAGCTTAGGGGAGACAGCCTATGGCTACACCTTC. This gives the protein CASSLGETAYGYTF.